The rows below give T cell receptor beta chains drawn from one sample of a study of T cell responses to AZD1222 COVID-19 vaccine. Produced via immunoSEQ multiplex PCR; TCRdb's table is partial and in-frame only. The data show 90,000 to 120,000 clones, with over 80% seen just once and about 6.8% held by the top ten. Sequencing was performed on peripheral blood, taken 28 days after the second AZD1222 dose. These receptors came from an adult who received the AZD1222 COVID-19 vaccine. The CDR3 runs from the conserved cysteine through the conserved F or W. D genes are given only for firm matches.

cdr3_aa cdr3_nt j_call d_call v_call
CASRDRGRFYEQYF TGCGCCAGCAGGGACAGGGGTCGTTTTTACGAGCAGTACTTC TRBJ2-7 TRBD1 TRBV10-1
CASSLGLALETQYF TGTGCCAGCAGCCTCGGGCTAGCGTTGGAGACCCAGTACTTC TRBJ2-5 . TRBV11-2
CASSLGTNYGYTF TGTGCCAGCAGCTTAGGGACTAACTATGGCTACACCTTC TRBJ1-2 . TRBV11-1
CAISTSGSSTDTQYF TGTGCCATTTCGACTAGCGGTTCTAGCACAGATACGCAGTATTTT TRBJ2-3 TRBD2 TRBV10-3
CASSQDVARANSPLHF TGTGCCAGCAGCCAAGATGTAGCCAGGGCGAATTCACCCCTCCACTTT TRBJ1-6 . TRBV14
CASSIKGAGQPQHF TGTGCCAGTAGTATTAAGGGGGCAGGACAGCCCCAGCATTTT TRBJ1-5 TRBD1 TRBV19
CASSLALSGDQPDTQYF TGTGCCAGCAGCTTAGCGCTGTCGGGAGACCAGCCAGATACGCAGTATTTT TRBJ2-3 . TRBV7-8
CAIRDRSTGELFF TGTGCCATCAGGGACAGAAGCACCGGGGAGCTGTTTTTT TRBJ2-2 . TRBV10-3
CASSEGPARGANYGYTF TGTGCCAGCAGTGAGGGTCCCGCCAGGGGCGCTAACTATGGCTACACCTTC TRBJ1-2 . TRBV9
CASFPRSHSPLHF TGTGCCAGCTTTCCCAGGTCCCATTCACCCCTCCACTTT TRBJ1-6 . TRBV2